This note documents a single T cell receptor (beta chain) sequence. Its cognate antigen is unknown. Here immunoSEQ multiplex PCR was the method, and the copy in TCRdb shows in-frame clones only, minus some. The sample has about 350,000 clones; around nine tenths are singletons. The data were obtained in a study of Ad26.COV2.S vaccination and SARS-CoV-2 variants. General study points: Participants given vaccine showed non-spike TCR breadth similar to that of placebo recipients. Relative to placebo recipients, vaccine recipients exhibited elevated spike-specific TCR breadth.

Trimming shortened V by 4 bases and J by 6 bases, and 20 bases separated the two germline ends. CDR3 size: 15 residues. Germline CDR1 is SGHRS and CDR2 is YFSETQ. The treatment is: around 19 received Ad26.COV2.S at low or high dose, single or two shots; five or six received placebo; per-sample allocation not given. The study sampled participants on day 63 after the first vaccine or placebo injection. Participants' vaccine, an Ad26 vector, delivered Wuhan-strain SARS-CoV-2 spike. The chain carries TRBV5-1 and TRBJ2-7; D assignment may be TRBD1 or TRBD2 (5 bases each). The sequenced sample was peripheral blood, obtained in a trial of Ad26.COV2.S vaccine versus placebo. The sequence was collected from a person aged 18-65 years who received the Ad26.COV2.S COVID-19 vaccine or a placebo. The CDR3 protein is CASSGTRDGRGEQYF. CDR3 coding DNA: TGCGCCAGCAGCGGAACCCGGGACGGCCGGGGCGAGCAGTACTTC.